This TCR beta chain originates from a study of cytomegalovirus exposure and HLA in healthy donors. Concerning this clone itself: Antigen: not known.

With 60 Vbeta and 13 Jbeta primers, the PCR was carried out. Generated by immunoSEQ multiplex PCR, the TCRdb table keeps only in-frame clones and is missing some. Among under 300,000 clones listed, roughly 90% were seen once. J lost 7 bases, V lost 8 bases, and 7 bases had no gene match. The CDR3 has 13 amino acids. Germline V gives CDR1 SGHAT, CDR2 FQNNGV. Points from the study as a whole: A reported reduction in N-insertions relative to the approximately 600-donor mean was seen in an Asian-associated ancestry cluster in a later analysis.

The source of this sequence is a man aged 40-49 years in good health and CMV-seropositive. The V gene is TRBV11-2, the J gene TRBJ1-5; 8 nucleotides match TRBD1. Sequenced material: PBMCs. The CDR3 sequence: CASGQGPNQPQHF. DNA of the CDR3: TGTGCCAGCGGACAGGGTCCCAACCAGCCCCAGCATTTT.